These 4 T cell receptor beta chains share one sample of origin, sequenced in a study of cytomegalovirus exposure and HLA in healthy donors. Primers included in the PCR were 60 Vbeta and 13 Jbeta primers. The assay was immunoSEQ multiplex PCR, and TCRdb's table has in-frame clones only and misses some. The sample shows around 160,000 clones, 70% to 80% of them seen only once. Material for sequencing was PBMCs. All receptors come from a man aged 50 to 60 in good health and CMV-seropositive.

Remarks on this clone: The sample has other DNA sequences that encode this CDR3 too. The chain combines TRBV5-1 with TRBJ1-6; the match to TRBD1 covers 8 bases. The trim removed 2 bases at V and 7 bases at J, leaving 5 bases unmatched. CDR1 and CDR2 from the germline V gene are SGHRS and YFSETQ. The CDR3 loop spans 15 amino acids. In DNA, the CDR3 is TGCGCCAGCAGCTTAACCGGGACAGGAAATTCACCCCTCCACTTT. Amino acids: CASSLTGTGNSPLHF.

The genes are TRBV27 and TRBJ1-1; 8 bases agree with TRBD1. The V gene's germline CDR1 is MNHEY and CDR2 SMNVEV (reference sequence). This CDR3 spans 15 amino acids. J lost 5 bases, V lost 5 bases, and 10 bases had no gene match. CDR3 bases: TGTGCCAGCAGTATCAACTCAGGGGGCTTTACTGAAGCTTTCTTT. It codes for CASSINSGGFTEAFF.

The V gene is TRBV5-1, the J gene TRBJ2-3; 11 nucleotides line up with TRBD2. The CDR3 spans 14 residues. The germline V gene encodes CDR1 SGHRS and CDR2 YFSETQ. V dropped 5 bases and J dropped 4; count of bases not matched to a gene: 3. The CDR3 reads CASSNSGGADTQYF. The CDR3 coding sequence is TGCGCCAGCAGTAATAGCGGGGGGGCAGATACGCAGTATTTT.

J is TRBJ1-2 and V is TRBV6-1; 12 nucleotides align to TRBD1. In germline, CDR1 is MNHNS, CDR2 SASEGT. The ends lost 6 bases at V and 8 bases at J; junction bases unmatched: 7. The CDR3 is made up of 14 amino acids. In nucleotides, the CDR3 is TGTGCCAGCAGCCCGGGACAGGGGGCGCGGGGCTACACCTTC. This encodes CASSPGQGARGYTF.